The clone carrying this TCR beta chain was counted between two and nine times. The authors ran a second PCR of about 6 to 11 cycles using a sample-barcoded 5' primer and a J-beta primer mix. MiXCR, applied by TCRdb to the 5' RACE reads, yields one record per CDR3 protein. The repertoire holds 650,000 to 1,000,000 distinct CDR3 sequences, with under 40% as singletons. The CDR3 has 14 amino acids. The germline gives CDR1 DFQATT, CDR2 SNEGSKA (reference sequence). V was trimmed by 5 bases and J by 4 bases, leaving 16 bases between them. The data belong to a study of blood T cells in healthy people across ages.

The V gene is TRBV20-1, the J gene TRBJ2-3; possibly TRBD2 for D (6 bases). The sequence came from a man younger than 30 in good health. The material sequenced was blood. CDR3 bases: TGCAGTGCTTCCTCGGAGGGACTTGCAGATACGCAGTATTTT. This sequence encodes CSASSEGLADTQYF.